One and the same sample provided the 9 T cell receptor beta chains below, sequenced in a study of glioma-infiltrating T cells (dated by TCRdb to 2016 to 2018). The sequencing machine was an Illumina MiSeq. The iRepertoire nested amplicon-rescue multiplex PCR (arm-PCR) platform was used to amplify TCR alpha and beta CDR3 regions from RNA. Clones were called with MiXCR by TCRdb after fastp trimmed the public reads at Q25, and only in-frame beta chains were retained. Each record represents a unique CDR3 protein, reported with the most common genes and DNA among its rows. For this sample the table gives around 390,000 distinct CDR3 sequences, of which 41% were detected only once. The leading ten clones occupy around 12% of the sample. The material sequenced was glioma tissue, nonneoplastic brain tissue, or PBMCs (not recorded which). These receptors all stem from a human donor with low-grade glioma or glioblastoma, undergoing nonglioma brain surgery, or in good health (not recorded which).

Concerning this clonotype itself: Its ends do not fully match the called genes, so a read error is possible. V is TRBV14 and J is TRBJ1-1, with D unresolved. Germline values: CDR1 SGHDN, CDR2 FVKESK. The CDR3 has 16 amino acids. The CDR3 here is CPSSPPSLGLNTEAFF. The CDR3 bases are TGTCCCAGCAGCCCCCCCTCGCTGGGCTTGAACACTGAAGCTTTCTTT.

Points on this clonotype: A read error may produce the germline difference seen at one junction end. The chain couples TRBV20-1 to TRBJ2-3, with 9 bases fitting TRBD2. The CDR3 contains 17 residues. Germline CDR1 is DFQATT and CDR2 is SNEGSKA (reference sequence). This CDR3 is CSARGLIAGESTDTRYF. The CDR3 region has the DNA TGCAGTGCTAGAGGCTTGATAGCGGGAGAAAGCACAGATACGCGGTATTTT.

This chain joins TRBV27 and TRBJ2-7; 10 nucleotides agree with TRBD1. Germline V gene sequence: CDR1 MNHEY, CDR2 SMNVEV (reference sequence). The CDR3 contains 15 residues. Trimming cost V 6 bases and J 4 bases; bases outside gene matches: 9. CDR3: CASRQGTGVAYEQYF. The CDR3 nucleotides read TGTGCCAGCAGGCAGGGGACAGGGGTTGCGTACGAGCAGTACTTC.

In this sample, this clonotype turned up a few times. The chain combines TRBV5-4 with TRBJ1-1, with TRBD1 matching over 7 bases. Germline-derived CDR1 and CDR2 are SGHNT and YYREEE (reference sequence). CDR3 size: 15 residues. J lost 5 bases, V lost 2 bases, and 9 bases had no gene match. The CDR3 coding sequence is TGTGCCAGCAGCTTTATTACAGGGGCGGGAACTGAAGCTTTCTTT. It encodes CASSFITGAGTEAFF.

This clonotype occurred many times. The genes are TRBV20-1 and TRBJ1-1; D is undetermined. CDR3 length equals 14 residues. Per germline, CDR1 DFQATT and CDR2 SNEGSKA (reference sequence). V was clipped by 6 bases and J by 1 base, with 15 bases between them. CDR3 protein: CSAPRFDRNTEAFF. The CDR3, as DNA: TGCAGTGCCCCCCGATTTGACCGGAACACTGAAGCTTTCTTT.

This chain uses TRBV28 with TRBJ2-7; possibly TRBD2 for D (5 bases). V lost 5 bases to trimming and J lost 1 base, with 15 bases between them. CDR3 size: 15 residues. Germline V gene lookup returns CDR1 MDHEN and CDR2 SYDVKM. As DNA, the CDR3 is TGTGCCAGCAGTGCCCGGGGAGCTGGTTCCTACGAGCAGTACTTC. Its translation is CASSARGAGSYEQYF.

As concerns this clonotype: A much larger clone sits a single nucleotide away, making a read error possible. The J gene is TRBJ2-7, the V gene TRBV20-1; D gene uncertain. The CDR3 loop spans 15 amino acids. Trimming stripped 2 bases from V and 7 bases from J, with 21 bases between. Germline-derived CDR1 and CDR2 are DFQATT and SNEGSKA (reference sequence). CDR3: CSARLASPISNEQYF. For the CDR3, the DNA is TGCAGTGCTAGATTGGCCTCCCCCATTTCCAATGAGCAGTACTTC.

The rearrangement joins TRBV7-2 to TRBJ2-2; D gene unclear. Germline loops: CDR1 SGHTA, CDR2 FQGNSA. The CDR3 length is 13 residues. Between the trimmed V and J ends, which lost 4 bases and 3 bases, there was a span of 6 bases. The CDR3 is CASSSSYTGELFF. CDR3 sequence (DNA): TGTGCCAGCAGCTCGTCTTACACCGGGGAGCTGTTTTTT.

This sequence joins TRBV2 and TRBJ2-4, with 9 bases that match TRBD1. Germline CDR1 is SNHLY and CDR2 is FYNNEI. This CDR3 spans 14 amino acids. V was clipped by 10 bases and J by 2 bases; unmatched bases: 6. The CDR3 DNA sequence: TGTGCCACCACAGGGGGCGCCCCCAAAAACATTCAGTACTTC. Translated, it gives CATTGGAPKNIQYF.